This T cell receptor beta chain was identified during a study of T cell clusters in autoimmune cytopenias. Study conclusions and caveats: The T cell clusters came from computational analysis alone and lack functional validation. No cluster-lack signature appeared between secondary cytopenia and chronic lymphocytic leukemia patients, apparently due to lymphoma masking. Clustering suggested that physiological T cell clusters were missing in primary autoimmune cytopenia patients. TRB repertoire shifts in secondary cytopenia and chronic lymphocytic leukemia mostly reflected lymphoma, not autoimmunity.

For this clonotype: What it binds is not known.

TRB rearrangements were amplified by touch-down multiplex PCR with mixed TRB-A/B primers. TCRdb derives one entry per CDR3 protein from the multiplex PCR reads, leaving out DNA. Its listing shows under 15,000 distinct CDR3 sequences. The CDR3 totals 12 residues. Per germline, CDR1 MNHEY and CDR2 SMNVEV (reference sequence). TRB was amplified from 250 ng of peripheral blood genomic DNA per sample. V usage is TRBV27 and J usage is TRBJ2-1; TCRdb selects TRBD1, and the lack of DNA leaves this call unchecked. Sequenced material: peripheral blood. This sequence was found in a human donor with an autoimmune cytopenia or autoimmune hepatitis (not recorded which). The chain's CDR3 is CASSSPGAEQFF.